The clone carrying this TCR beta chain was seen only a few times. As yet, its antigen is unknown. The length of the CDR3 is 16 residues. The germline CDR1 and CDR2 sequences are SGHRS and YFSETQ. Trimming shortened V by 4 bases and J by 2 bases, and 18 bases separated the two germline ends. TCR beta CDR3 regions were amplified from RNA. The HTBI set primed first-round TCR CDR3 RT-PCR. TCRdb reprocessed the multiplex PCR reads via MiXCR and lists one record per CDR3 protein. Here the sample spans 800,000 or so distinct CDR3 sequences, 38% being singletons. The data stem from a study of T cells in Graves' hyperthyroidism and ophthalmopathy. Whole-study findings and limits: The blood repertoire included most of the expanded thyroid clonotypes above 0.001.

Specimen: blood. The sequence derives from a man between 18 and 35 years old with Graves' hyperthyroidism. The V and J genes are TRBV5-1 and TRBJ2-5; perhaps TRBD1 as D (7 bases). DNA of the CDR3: TGCGCCAGCAGCCGCGGACTACAGGGACAGCAAGAGACCCAGTACTTC. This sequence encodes CASSRGLQGQQETQYF.